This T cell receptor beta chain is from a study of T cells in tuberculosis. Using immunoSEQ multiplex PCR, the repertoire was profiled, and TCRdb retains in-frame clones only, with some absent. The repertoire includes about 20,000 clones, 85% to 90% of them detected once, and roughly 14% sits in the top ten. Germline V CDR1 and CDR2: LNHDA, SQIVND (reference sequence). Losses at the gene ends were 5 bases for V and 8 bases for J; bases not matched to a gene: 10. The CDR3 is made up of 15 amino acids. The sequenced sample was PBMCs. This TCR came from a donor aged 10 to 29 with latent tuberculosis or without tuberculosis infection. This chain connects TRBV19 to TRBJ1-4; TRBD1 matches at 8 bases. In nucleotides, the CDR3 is TGTGCCAGTAGTTCAGTCGGGACAGGAGGGGAAAAACTGTTTTTT. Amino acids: CASSSVGTGGEKLFF.